One TCR beta chain is described in this entry. Trimming took off 5 bases at V and 5 bases at J, with 21 bases between the two ends. The germline CDR1 and CDR2 sequences are GTSNPN and SVGIG (reference sequence). This CDR3 region has 15 residues. The data are from a study of cytomegalovirus exposure and HLA in healthy donors. Using immunoSEQ multiplex PCR, the repertoire was profiled, and TCRdb retains in-frame clones only, with some absent. Among 66,000 or so clones listed, approximately 97% were seen once. The source of this sequence is a young woman in good health and CMV-seropositive. This chain links TRBV30 with TRBJ2-5; possible D gene TRBD2, 6 bases. Material for sequencing was PBMCs. The CDR3 DNA is TGTGCCTGGGGGGCCCCGAGGGAGGCAGGGGAGACCCAGTACTTC. Amino acid sequence: CAWGAPREAGETQYF. Filled out from reference TRBV30 and TRBJ2-5, the complete variable domain reads SQTIHQWPATLVQPVGSPLSLECTVEGTSNPNLYWYRQAAGRGLQLLFYSVGIGQISSEVPQNLSASRPQDRQFILSSKKLLLSDSGFYLCAWGAPREAGETQYFGPGTRLLVL.